A selection of T cell receptor beta chains follows, all from one sample in a study of T-cell reconstitution after alpha-beta-depleted transplantation in children. TCRdb re-called the PCR reads with MiXCR, one entry per CDR3 protein. The table has approximately 400,000 distinct CDR3 sequences, approximately 10% seen once; the top ten hold 5% to 6.5%. The sequencing used PBMCs from the stem cell graft donor, collected from the stem cell graft. These receptors came from a human donor who donated a stem cell graft to a child with acute myeloid leukemia. The CDR3 runs from the conserved cysteine through the conserved F or W. A row's size may be missing; if present it is once, few, many or a size class.

j_call: TRBJ2-7
clone_size: NA
v_call: TRBV20-1
cdr3_aa: CSAESGTLATYEQYF

j_call: TRBJ2-1
clone_size: few
v_call: TRBV29-1
cdr3_aa: CSVEGQVPEQFF

j_call: TRBJ2-7
clone_size: NA
v_call: TRBV4-2
cdr3_aa: CASSQVGEVDEQYF

j_call: TRBJ2-7
clone_size: few
v_call: TRBV7-8
cdr3_aa: CASRVDEGSYEQYF

j_call: TRBJ2-6
clone_size: NA
v_call: TRBV6-5
cdr3_aa: CAIRSSGANVLTF

j_call: TRBJ2-7
clone_size: NA
v_call: TRBV6-5
cdr3_aa: CASRYRQISSYEQYF

j_call: TRBJ2-1
clone_size: few
v_call: TRBV10-2
cdr3_aa: CASSESRGDITNEQFF

j_call: TRBJ2-5
clone_size: NA
v_call: TRBV29-1
cdr3_aa: CSVLNSGRFQETQYF

j_call: TRBJ1-3
clone_size: few
v_call: TRBV9
cdr3_aa: CASSVGQGLGNTIYF

j_call: TRBJ1-4
clone_size: NA
v_call: TRBV12-3/TRBV12-4
cdr3_aa: CASSSRTGDEKLFF

j_call: TRBJ2-7
clone_size: NA
v_call: TRBV20-1
cdr3_aa: CSARDPGLASYEQYF

j_call: TRBJ2-7
clone_size: many
v_call: TRBV7-2
cdr3_aa: CASSPGQGLEQYF

j_call: TRBJ1-2
clone_size: NA
v_call: TRBV20-1
cdr3_aa: CSAREQGTYGYTF

j_call: TRBJ1-5
clone_size: NA
v_call: TRBV5-6
cdr3_aa: CALRGPSDQPQHF

j_call: TRBJ2-1
clone_size: many
v_call: TRBV29-1
cdr3_aa: CSVESGARVRANEQFF

j_call: TRBJ2-7
clone_size: NA
v_call: TRBV20-1
cdr3_aa: CCARFDSGSYEQYF